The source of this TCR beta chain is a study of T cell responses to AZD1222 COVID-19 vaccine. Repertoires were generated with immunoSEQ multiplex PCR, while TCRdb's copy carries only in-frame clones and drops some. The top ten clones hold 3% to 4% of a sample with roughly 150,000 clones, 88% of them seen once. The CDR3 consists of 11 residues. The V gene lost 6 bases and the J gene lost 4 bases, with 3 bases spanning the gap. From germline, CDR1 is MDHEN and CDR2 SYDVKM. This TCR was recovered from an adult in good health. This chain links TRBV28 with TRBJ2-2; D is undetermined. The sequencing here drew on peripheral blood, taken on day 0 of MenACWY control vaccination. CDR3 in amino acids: CASSTTGELFF. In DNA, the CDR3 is TGTGCCAGCAGCACCACCGGGGAGCTGTTTTTT.